Below are 8 T cell receptor beta chains sequenced from a single sample in a study of T cells in Graves' hyperthyroidism and ophthalmopathy. Using RNA transcripts as the source, TCR beta CDR3 regions were amplified. TCR CDR3 regions were first amplified by RT-PCR with HTBI primers. TCRdb passed the multiplex PCR reads through MiXCR, listing each CDR3 protein once. The sample includes some 600,000 distinct CDR3 sequences, approximately 44% seen only once; the top ten take 8.2%. Material for sequencing was peripheral blood or thyroid tissue (not recorded which). These receptors were obtained from a woman under 30 with Graves' hyperthyroidism.

The chain combines TRBV20-1 with TRBJ2-7; D uncertain. The CDR3 runs to 13 residues. V was shortened by 0 bases and J by 4 bases, with 10 bases between the two germline ends. Per the germline V gene, CDR1 is DFQATT and CDR2 is SNEGSKA (reference sequence). The CDR3 loop is CSARDGIGYEQYF. Written as DNA, the CDR3 is TGCAGTGCTAGAGATGGGATCGGGTACGAGCAGTACTTC.

Notes on this clonotype: The junction shows a germline mismatch at one end, possibly a read error. V gene TRBV2 combines with J gene TRBJ1-3; weak D call: TRBD1 (5 bases). Germline CDR1 reads SNHLY; CDR2 reads FYNNEI. There are 16 residues in the CDR3. The CDR3 DNA reads TGTGTCAGCAGCATCAGGGTATTCCGCTATGGAAACACCATATATTTT. Translated, it gives CVSSIRVFRYGNTIYF.

The chain couples TRBV20-1 to TRBJ1-1, with D uncertain. V was trimmed by 2 bases and J by 7 bases, leaving 17 bases between them. This CDR3 region has 14 residues. Germline V gene data show CDR1 as DFQATT and CDR2 as SNEGSKA (reference sequence). CDR3 protein: CSARLAQSLGEAFF. As DNA, the CDR3 is TGCAGTGCTAGATTAGCTCAGTCGCTGGGTGAAGCTTTCTTT.

There are many counts of this clonotype. The J gene is TRBJ2-2, the V gene TRBV7-7; 11 nucleotides align to TRBD2. The CDR3 totals 15 residues. The trim removed 5 bases at V and 4 bases at J, leaving 3 bases unmatched. Germline V lookup: CDR1 SSHAT, CDR2 FNYEAQ (reference sequence). The CDR3 sequence: CASSLSGRGTGELFF. The CDR3 DNA follows: TGTGCCAGCAGCCTTAGCGGGAGGGGCACCGGGGAGCTGTTTTTT.

This clonotype was counted a few times. The J gene is TRBJ2-7, the V gene TRBV25-1, with D unresolved. Trimming removed 3 bases at V and 5 bases at J, with 5 bases between. Germline lookup yields CDR1 MGHDK and CDR2 SYGVNS. This CDR3 spans 11 amino acids. CDR3 bases: TGTGCCAGCAGTGAGGCGGACGAGCAGTACTTC. This translates into CASSEADEQYF.

This sequence joins TRBV9 and TRBJ1-3; a weak D match, TRBD1 (5 bases). CDR3 size: 15 residues. Germline CDR1 reads SGDLS; CDR2 reads YYNGEE. Deletions cut 5 bases from V and 1 base from J, with 13 bases between. CDR3 nucleotides: TGTGCCAGCAGTTACGGACATCCATCTGGAAACACCATATATTTT. This sequence encodes CASSYGHPSGNTIYF.

As to this clonotype: This sequence may be a read error, since a much larger clone differs from it by one base. The CDR3 loop reads CASSGGTGNEKLFF. The DNA for the CDR3 is TGTGCCAGCAGCGGAGGGACAGGGAATGAAAAACTGTTTTTT. The rearrangement links TRBV7-2 to TRBJ1-4; 9 bases match TRBD1. CDR1 and CDR2 from the germline V gene are SGHTA and FQGNSA. Trimming at V came to 5 bases and at J to 5 bases, leaving 3 bases not matched to a gene. The CDR3 is 14 residues long.

The chain joins TRBV20-1 to TRBJ2-7; possibly TRBD1 for D (6 bases). The germline V and J ends were trimmed by 3 bases and 2 bases, with 14 bases remaining between them. Per germline, CDR1 DFQATT and CDR2 SNEGSKA (reference sequence). This CDR3 region has 14 residues. This CDR3 is CSARLAGVTYEQYF. The CDR3, as DNA: TGCAGTGCTAGGTTGGCAGGGGTTACCTACGAGCAGTACTTC.